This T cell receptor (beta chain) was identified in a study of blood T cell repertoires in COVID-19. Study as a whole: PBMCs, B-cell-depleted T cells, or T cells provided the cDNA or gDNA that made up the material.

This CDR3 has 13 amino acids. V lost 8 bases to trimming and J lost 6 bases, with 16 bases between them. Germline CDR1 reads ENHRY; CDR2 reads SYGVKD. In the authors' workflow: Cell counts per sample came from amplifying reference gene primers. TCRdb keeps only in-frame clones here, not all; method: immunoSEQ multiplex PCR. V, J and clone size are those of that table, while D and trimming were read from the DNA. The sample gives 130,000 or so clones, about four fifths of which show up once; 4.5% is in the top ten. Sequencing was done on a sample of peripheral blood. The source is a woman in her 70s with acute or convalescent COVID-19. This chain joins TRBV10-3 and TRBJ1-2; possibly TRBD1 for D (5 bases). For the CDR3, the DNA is TGTGCCATCCAAAAGGGCAGGGAAGATGGCTACACCTTC. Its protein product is CAIQKGREDGYTF.